This TCR beta chain was profiled in a study of OX40 agonist ivuxolimab in advanced cancers. Study overall: Patients in the trial were receiving intravenous ivuxolimab every 2 weeks, at doses of 0.01 to 10 mg/kg. Enrollees could have had prior anti-PD-1, anti-PD-L1 or anti-CTLA-4 therapy, which 40% to 45% had received. General observations from the study: Compared with others, partial responders at 0.1-3.0 mg/kg displayed clonal expansion among the lowest.

This clone has only one observation. Its antigen is not identified. Profiling relied on immunoSEQ multiplex PCR, and the TCRdb table lists in-frame clones only, not all of them. The data show 65,000 to 70,000 clones, roughly 73% seen once. Germline CDR1 and CDR2: GTSNPN and SVGIG (reference sequence). The CDR3 has 14 residues. V lost 3 bases, J lost 5 bases, and 5 bases stayed unmatched. This clonotype was sampled from an adult with an advanced solid tumor such as melanoma, head and neck, liver or kidney cancer. Here the sequenced sample was CD4+ or CD8+ T cells sorted from blood, taken in a trial of the OX40 agonist ivuxolimab. V gene TRBV30 combines with J gene TRBJ1-5, with 9 bases lining up with TRBD1. The DNA for the CDR3 is TGTGCCTGGAGCCGAACAGGGGGCGATCAGCCCCAGCATTTT. Protein: CAWSRTGGDQPQHF. Full variable domain (remainder filled in from reference TRBV30 and TRBJ1-5): SQTIHQWPATLVQPVGSPLSLECTVEGTSNPNLYWYRQAAGRGLQLLFYSVGIGQISSEVPQNLSASRPQDRQFILSSKKLLLSDSGFYLCAWSRTGGDQPQHFGDGTRLSIL.